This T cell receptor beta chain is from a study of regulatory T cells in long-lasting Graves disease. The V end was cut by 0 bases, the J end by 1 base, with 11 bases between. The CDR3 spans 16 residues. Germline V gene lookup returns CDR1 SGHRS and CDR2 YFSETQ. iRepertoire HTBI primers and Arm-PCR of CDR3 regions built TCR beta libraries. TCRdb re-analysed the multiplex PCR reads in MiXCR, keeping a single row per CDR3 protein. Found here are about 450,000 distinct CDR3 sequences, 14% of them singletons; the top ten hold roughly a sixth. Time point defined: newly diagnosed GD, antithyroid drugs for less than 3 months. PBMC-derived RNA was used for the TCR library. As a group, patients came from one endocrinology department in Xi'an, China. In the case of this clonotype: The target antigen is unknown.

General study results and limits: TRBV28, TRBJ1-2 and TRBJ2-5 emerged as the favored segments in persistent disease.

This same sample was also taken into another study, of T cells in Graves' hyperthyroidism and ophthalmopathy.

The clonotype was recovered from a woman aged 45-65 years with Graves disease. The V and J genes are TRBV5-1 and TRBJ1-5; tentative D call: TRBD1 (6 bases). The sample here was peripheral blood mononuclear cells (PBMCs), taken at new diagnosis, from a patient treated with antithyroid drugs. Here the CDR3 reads CASSLEGGISNQPQHF. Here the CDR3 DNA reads TGCGCCAGCAGCTTGGAAGGGGGGATCAGCAATCAGCCCCAGCATTTT. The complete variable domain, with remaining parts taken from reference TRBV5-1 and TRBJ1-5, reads KAGVTQTPRYLIKTRGQQVTLSCSPISGHRSVSWYQQTPGQGLQFLFEYFSETQRNKGNFPGRFSGRQFSNSRSEMNVSTLELGDSALYLCASSLEGGISNQPQHFGDGTRLSIL.